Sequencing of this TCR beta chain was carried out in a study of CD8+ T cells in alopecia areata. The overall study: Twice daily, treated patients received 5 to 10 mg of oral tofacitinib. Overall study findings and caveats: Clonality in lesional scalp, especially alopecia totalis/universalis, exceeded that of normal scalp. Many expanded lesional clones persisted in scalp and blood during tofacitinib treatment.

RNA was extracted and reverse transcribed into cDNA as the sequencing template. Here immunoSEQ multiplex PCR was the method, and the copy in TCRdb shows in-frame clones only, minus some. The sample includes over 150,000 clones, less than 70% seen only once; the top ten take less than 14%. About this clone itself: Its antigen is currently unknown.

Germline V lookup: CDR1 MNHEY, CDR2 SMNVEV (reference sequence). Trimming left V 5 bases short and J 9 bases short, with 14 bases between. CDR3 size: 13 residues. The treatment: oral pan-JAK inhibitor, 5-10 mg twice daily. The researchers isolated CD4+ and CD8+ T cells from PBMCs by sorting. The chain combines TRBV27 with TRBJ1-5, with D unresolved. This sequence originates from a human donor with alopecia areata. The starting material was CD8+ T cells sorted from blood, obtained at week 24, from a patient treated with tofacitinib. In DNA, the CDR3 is TGTGCCAGCAGTCCGGATAGATCAATGCCCCAGCATTTT. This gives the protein CASSPDRSMPQHF.